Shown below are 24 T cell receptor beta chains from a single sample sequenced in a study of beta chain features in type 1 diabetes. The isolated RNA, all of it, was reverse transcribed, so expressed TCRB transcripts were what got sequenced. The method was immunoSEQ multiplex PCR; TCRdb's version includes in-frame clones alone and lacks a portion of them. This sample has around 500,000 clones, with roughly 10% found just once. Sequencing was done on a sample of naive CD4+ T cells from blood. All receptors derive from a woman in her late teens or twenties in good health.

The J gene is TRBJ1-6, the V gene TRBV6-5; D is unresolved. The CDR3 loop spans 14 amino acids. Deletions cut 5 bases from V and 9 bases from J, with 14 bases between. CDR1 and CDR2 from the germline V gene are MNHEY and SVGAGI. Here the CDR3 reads CASSPFVLTSPLHF. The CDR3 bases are TGTGCCAGCAGTCCTTTCGTTTTGACTTCACCCCTCCACTTT.

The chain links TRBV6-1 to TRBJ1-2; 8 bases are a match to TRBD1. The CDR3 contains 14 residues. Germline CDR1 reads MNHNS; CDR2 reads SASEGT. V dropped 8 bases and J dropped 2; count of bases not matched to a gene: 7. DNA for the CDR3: TGTGCCAGCCAAGTTCGACAGGGGAACTATGGCTACACCTTC. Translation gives CASQVRQGNYGYTF.

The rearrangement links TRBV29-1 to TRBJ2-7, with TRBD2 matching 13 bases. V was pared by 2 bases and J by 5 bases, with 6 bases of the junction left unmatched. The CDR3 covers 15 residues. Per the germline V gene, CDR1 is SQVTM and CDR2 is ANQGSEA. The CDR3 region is CSVELTSGRAHEQYF. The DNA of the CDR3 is TGCAGCGTTGAACTCACTAGCGGGAGGGCCCACGAGCAGTACTTC.

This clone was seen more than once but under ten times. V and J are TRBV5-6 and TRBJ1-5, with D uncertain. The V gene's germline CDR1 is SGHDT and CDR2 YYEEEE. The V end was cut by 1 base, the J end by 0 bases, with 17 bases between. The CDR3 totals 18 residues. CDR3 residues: CASSLRQRVKYSNQPQHF. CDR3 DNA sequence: TGTGCCAGCAGCTTGCGCCAACGGGTAAAGTATAGCAATCAGCCCCAGCATTTT.

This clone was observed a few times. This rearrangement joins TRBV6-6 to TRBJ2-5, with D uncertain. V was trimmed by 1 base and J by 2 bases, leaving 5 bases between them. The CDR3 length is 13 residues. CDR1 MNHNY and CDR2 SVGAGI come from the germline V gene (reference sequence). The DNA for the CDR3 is TGTGCCAGCAGTTACTTCGCACAAGAGACCCAGTACTTC. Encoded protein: CASSYFAQETQYF.

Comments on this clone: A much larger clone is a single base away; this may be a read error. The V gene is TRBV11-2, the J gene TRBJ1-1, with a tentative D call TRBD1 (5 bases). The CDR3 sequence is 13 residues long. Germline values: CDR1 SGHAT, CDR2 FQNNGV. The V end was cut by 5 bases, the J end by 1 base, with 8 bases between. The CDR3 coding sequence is TGTGCCAGCAGCCAAGACAGGAACACTGAAGCTTTCTTT. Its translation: CASSQDRNTEAFF.

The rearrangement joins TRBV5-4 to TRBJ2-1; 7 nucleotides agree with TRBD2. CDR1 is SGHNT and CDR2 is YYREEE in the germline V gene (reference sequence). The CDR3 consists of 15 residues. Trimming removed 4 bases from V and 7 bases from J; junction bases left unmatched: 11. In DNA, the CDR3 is TGTGCCAGCAGCCAGACTAGCAATTCACTGAATGAGCAGTTCTTC. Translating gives CASSQTSNSLNEQFF.

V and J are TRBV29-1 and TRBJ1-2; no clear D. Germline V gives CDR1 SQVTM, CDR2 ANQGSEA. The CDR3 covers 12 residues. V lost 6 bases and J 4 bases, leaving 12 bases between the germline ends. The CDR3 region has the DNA TGCAGCGTAGGCTCACCTAGCTATGGCTACACCTTC. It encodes CSVGSPSYGYTF.

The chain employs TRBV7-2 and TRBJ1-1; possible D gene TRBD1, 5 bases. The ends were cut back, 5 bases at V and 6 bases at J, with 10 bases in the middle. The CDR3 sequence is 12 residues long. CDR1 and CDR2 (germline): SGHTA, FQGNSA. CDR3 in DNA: TGTGCCAGCAGCGAAGACAGTTCTGAAGCTTTCTTT. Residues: CASSEDSSEAFF. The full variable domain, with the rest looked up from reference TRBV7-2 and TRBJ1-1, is GAGVSQSPSNKVTEKGKDVELRCDPISGHTALYWYRQSLGQGLEFLIYFQGNSAPDKSGLPSDRFSAERTGGSVSTLTIQRTQQEDSAVYLCASSEDSSEAFFGQGTRLTVV.

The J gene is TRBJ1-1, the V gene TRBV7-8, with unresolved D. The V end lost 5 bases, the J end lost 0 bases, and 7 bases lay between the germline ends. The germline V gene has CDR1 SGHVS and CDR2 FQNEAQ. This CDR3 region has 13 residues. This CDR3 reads CASSNGLNTEAFF. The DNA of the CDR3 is TGTGCCAGCAGCAACGGCCTGAACACTGAAGCTTTCTTT.

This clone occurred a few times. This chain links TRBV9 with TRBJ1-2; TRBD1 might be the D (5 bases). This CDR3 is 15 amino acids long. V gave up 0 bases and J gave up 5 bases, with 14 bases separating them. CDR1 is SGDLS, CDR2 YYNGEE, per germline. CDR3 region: CASSVAPQGRYGYTF. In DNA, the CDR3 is TGTGCCAGCAGCGTAGCTCCCCAGGGACGGTATGGCTACACCTTC.

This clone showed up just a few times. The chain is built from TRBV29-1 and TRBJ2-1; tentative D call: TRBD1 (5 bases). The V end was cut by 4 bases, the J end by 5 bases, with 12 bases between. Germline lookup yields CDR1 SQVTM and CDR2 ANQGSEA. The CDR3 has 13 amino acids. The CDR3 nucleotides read TGCAGCGTTGTTCGGCAGGGCCACAATGAGCAGTTCTTC. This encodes CSVVRQGHNEQFF.

The CDR3 region is CASSLREANVLTF. The CDR3 DNA is TGTGCCAGTAGCTTGCGGGAGGCCAACGTCCTGACTTTC. The chain is built from TRBV19 and TRBJ2-6, with D maybe TRBD2 (6 bases). V was cut by 6 bases and J by 6 bases, with 9 bases left in between. Germline CDR1 and CDR2: LNHDA and SQIVND (reference sequence). The CDR3 is 13 amino acids.

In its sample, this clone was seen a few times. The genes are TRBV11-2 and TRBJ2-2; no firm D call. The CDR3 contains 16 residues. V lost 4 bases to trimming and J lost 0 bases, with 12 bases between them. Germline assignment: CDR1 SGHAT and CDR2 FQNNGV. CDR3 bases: TGTGCCAGCAGCTACCGATTGAGTCCGAACACCGGGGAGCTGTTTTTT. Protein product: CASSYRLSPNTGELFF. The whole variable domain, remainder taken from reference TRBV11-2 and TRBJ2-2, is EAGVAQSPRYKIIEKRQSVAFWCNPISGHATLYWYQQILGQGPKLLIQFQNNGVVDDSQLPKDRFSAERLKGVDSTLKIQPAKLEDSAVYLCASSYRLSPNTGELFFGEGSRLTVL.

The CDR3 sequence is CASSPAAGGSTDTQYF. CDR3 nucleotides: TGTGCCAGCAGCCCCGCGGCTGGGGGGAGCACAGATACGCAGTATTTT. The J gene is TRBJ2-3, the V gene TRBV4-2; a weak D match, TRBD2 (6 bases). The CDR3 has 16 residues. V dropped 4 bases and J dropped 0 bases, with 14 bases sitting between them. Germline V gene sequence: CDR1 LGHNA, CDR2 YNFKEQ.

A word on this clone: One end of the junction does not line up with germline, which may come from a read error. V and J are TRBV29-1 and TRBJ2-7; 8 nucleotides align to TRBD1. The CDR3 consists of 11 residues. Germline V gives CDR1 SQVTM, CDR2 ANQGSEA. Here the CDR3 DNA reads TGCAGCGTTGAAGGGACAGGGAGGAGGGTCTTC. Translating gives CSVEGTGRRVF.

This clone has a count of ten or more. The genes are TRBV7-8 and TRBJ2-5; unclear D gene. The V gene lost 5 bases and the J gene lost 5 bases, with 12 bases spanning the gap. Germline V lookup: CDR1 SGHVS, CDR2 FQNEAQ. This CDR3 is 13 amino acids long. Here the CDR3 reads CASSDRPVETQYF. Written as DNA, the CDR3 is TGTGCCAGCAGCGATAGGCCGGTGGAGACCCAGTACTTC.

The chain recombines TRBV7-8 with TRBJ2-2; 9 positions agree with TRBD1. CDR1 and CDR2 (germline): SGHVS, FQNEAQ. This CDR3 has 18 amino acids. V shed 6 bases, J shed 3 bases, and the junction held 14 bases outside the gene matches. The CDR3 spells CASRGPVDRGIDTGELFF. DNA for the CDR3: TGTGCCAGCAGAGGTCCCGTGGACAGGGGAATTGACACCGGGGAGCTGTTTTTT.

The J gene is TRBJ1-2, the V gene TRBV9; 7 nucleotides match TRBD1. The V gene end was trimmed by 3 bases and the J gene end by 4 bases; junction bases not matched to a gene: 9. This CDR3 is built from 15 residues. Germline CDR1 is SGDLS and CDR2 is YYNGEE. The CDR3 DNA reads TGTGCCAGCAGCGCATCCGGGGACAGAGCCTATGGCTACACCTTC. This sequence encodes CASSASGDRAYGYTF. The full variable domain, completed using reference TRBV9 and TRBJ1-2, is DSGVTQTPKHLITATGQRVTLRCSPRSGDLSVYWYQQSLDQGLQFLIQYYNGEERAKGNILERFSAQQFPDLHSELNLSSLELGDSALYFCASSASGDRAYGYTFGSGTRLTVV.

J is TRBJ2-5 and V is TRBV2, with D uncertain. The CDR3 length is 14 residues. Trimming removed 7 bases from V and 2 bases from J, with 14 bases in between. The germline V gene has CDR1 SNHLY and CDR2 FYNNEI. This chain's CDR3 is CASIFGGRQETQYF. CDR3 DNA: TGTGCCAGCATTTTTGGCGGAAGACAAGAGACCCAGTACTTC.

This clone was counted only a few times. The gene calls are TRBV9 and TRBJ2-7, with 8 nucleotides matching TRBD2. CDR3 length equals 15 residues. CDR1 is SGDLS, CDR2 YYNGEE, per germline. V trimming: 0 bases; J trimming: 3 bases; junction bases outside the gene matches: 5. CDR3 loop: CASSVGPAGVYEQYF. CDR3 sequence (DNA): TGTGCCAGCAGCGTAGGCCCAGCGGGGGTCTACGAGCAGTACTTC.

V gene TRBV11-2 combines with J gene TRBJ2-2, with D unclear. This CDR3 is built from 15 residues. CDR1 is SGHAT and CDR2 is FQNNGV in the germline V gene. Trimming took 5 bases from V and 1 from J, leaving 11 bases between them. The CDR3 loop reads CASSPYLVNTGELFF. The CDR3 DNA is TGTGCCAGCAGCCCCTACCTAGTGAACACCGGGGAGCTGTTTTTT.

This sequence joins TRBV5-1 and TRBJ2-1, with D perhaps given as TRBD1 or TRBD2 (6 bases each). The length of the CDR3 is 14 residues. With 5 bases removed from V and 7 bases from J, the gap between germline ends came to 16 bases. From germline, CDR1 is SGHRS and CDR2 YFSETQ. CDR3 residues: CASSTMGGLNEQFF. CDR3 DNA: TGCGCCAGCAGTACAATGGGGGGCCTAAATGAGCAGTTCTTC.

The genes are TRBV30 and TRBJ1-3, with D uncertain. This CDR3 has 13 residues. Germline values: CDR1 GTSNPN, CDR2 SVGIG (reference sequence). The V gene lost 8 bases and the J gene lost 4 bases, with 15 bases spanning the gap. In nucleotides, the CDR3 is TGTGCCGGTACACTGGCGGGGGGAAACACCATATATTTT. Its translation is CAGTLAGGNTIYF.